The 8 T cell receptor beta chains in this list originate from one sample, sequenced in a study of long-term antiretroviral therapy in people with HIV. immunoSEQ v3.0 was run at survey level. Here immunoSEQ multiplex PCR was the method, and the copy in TCRdb shows in-frame clones only, minus some. The table includes some 28,000 clones, more than 85% detected once. Sequenced material: unsorted PBMCs, taken 5.3 years after starting antiretroviral therapy. Receptor source: a man aged 50 or older with HIV.

This clone was counted a few times. An end of the junction does not agree with germline; a read error may underlie this. The gene calls are TRBV5-5 and TRBJ2-3; 10 bases align to TRBD1. Germline CDR1 reads SGHKS; CDR2 reads YYEKEE (reference sequence). The CDR3 loop spans 16 amino acids. CDR3 residues: CASSDDRTGGSDTQYF. In DNA form, the CDR3 reads TGCGCCAGCAGCGACGATAGGACAGGGGGATCAGATACGCAGTATTTT.

This clone was observed a single time. The rearrangement joins TRBV7-9 to TRBJ1-3; no clear D gene. The CDR3 extends over 14 amino acids. Between the trimmed V and J ends, which lost 5 bases and 0 bases, there was a span of 8 bases. The germline CDR1 and CDR2 sequences are SEHNR and FQNEAQ (reference sequence). The CDR3 loop is CASSKEASGNTIYF. The CDR3 DNA is TGTGCCAGCAGCAAAGAGGCCTCTGGAAACACCATATATTTT.

The gene calls are TRBV29-1 and TRBJ1-2; unclear D gene. V was pared by 3 bases and J by 11 bases, with 7 bases between. This CDR3 is 9 amino acids long. Germline values: CDR1 SQVTM, CDR2 ANQGSEA. The CDR3: CSVDSSYTF. The CDR3 nucleotides read TGCAGCGTTGATAGCTCTTACACCTTC.

This chain uses TRBV19 with TRBJ2-1; TRBD2 is a possible D gene (5 bases). From germline, CDR1 is LNHDA and CDR2 SQIVND (reference sequence). CDR3 length: 14 amino acids. V was trimmed by 3 bases and J by 6 bases, leaving 12 bases between them. CDR3 protein: CASSMVGVSNEQFF. The CDR3 DNA reads as TGTGCCAGTAGTATGGTGGGAGTTTCCAATGAGCAGTTCTTC.

The chain has TRBV6-1 and TRBJ1-3; TRBD1 might be the D (6 bases). CDR1 and CDR2 (germline): MNHNS, SASEGT. This CDR3 contains 15 residues. The V gene lost 5 bases and the J gene lost 0 bases, with 11 bases spanning the gap. Written as DNA, the CDR3 is TGTGCCAGCAGTCACAGGGTCCCCTCTGGAAACACCATATATTTT. It codes for CASSHRVPSGNTIYF.

The genes are TRBV11-2 and TRBJ1-1, with 7 bases aligning to TRBD1. V dropped 4 bases and J dropped 3; count of bases not matched to a gene: 5. The length of the CDR3 is 14 residues. The germline gives CDR1 SGHAT, CDR2 FQNNGV. The CDR3 nucleotides are TGTGCCAGCAGCTCTCGACAGGGTTACACTGAAGCTTTCTTT. Protein sequence: CASSSRQGYTEAFF.

The V and J genes are TRBV5-1 and TRBJ2-7, with 8 bases lining up with TRBD1. Germline V lookup: CDR1 SGHRS, CDR2 YFSETQ. The CDR3 contains 15 residues. V lost 3 bases and J lost 3; bases outside the gene matches: 8. DNA of the CDR3: TGCGCCAGCAGCTCTAAGACAGGGGCGAACTACGAGCAGTACTTC. Its protein product is CASSSKTGANYEQYF.

The chain couples TRBV30 to TRBJ1-6; D not certain. The CDR3 is 12 amino acids. V was cut by 6 bases and J by 0 bases, with 3 bases left in between. CDR1 and CDR2 from the germline V gene are GTSNPN and SVGIG (reference sequence). The CDR3 DNA sequence: TGTGCCTGTATCTCCTATAATTCACCCCTCCACTTT. Its protein product is CACISYNSPLHF.